This T cell receptor (beta chain) comes out of a study of T cells after yellow fever vaccination. V shed 10 bases and J shed 1 base, with 16 bases lying between them. The CDR3 is made up of 14 amino acids. Germline CDR1 is LNHDA and CDR2 is SQIVND (reference sequence). The study's findings and limits: Reappearance after the booster was observed for most primary-vaccination clones (roughly 97% CD4, roughly 88% CD8).

This clonotype has only a few counts. Its antigen is undetermined. Each CDR3 protein is one row after TCRdb ran MiXCR on the 5' RACE reads. The data contain around 260,000 distinct CDR3 sequences, approximately 5.2% of them singletons. The source material was CD4+ T cells sorted from PBMCs, sampled on the day of the yellow fever booster vaccination. The clonotype comes from a man younger than 35 who received the YFV17D yellow fever vaccine. The chain links TRBV19 to TRBJ1-1; no reliable D call. CDR3 residues: CAITAGWKNTEAFF. The CDR3 bases are TGTGCCATCACGGCGGGGTGGAAGAACACTGAAGCTTTCTTT.